These T cell receptor beta chains were read from a single sample in a study of patients and donors after allogeneic stem cell transplantation. TCRdb re-called the RT-PCR reads through MiXCR, storing one row per CDR3 protein. The data contain approximately 160,000 distinct CDR3 sequences, roughly 22% of them seen just once; the ten biggest clones take up roughly 26%. The source material was blood, either unsorted or a sorted T cell fraction (not recorded which). The source of these receptors is a human donor who was either an allogeneic HSCT recipient or a stem cell or donor lymphocyte infusion donor (not recorded which). It is not recorded whose cells these are; they may come from a transplant donor. Each CDR3 is given without its conserved first and last residue. D genes are given only for firm matches. Size values are once, few and many counts, or a class for expanded clones, and some rows have none.

j_call | v_call | clone_size | d_call | cdr3_aa
TRBJ1-4 | TRBV6-6 | . | . | ASSEPAGPTNEKLF
TRBJ1-5 | TRBV29-1 | few | . | SVVAGNQPQH
TRBJ1-2 | TRBV11-2 | . | . | ASSSSDSYGYT
TRBJ2-3 | TRBV13 | . | TRBD2 | ASSKGLAGEDTHTDTQY
TRBJ2-1 | TRBV5-1 | few | . | ASSLAGGPSSYNEQF
TRBJ1-2 | TRBV29-1 | . | . | SVGAGYGYT
TRBJ1-5 | TRBV20-1 | . | . | SARVDGNQPQH
TRBJ2-7 | TRBV27 | . | . | ASSPSGYGQY
TRBJ2-1 | TRBV6-2/TRBV6-3 | . | TRBD2 | ASRGLAGGPPYNEQF
TRBJ2-1 | TRBV11-3 | . | . | ASSLDGTGTYNEQF
TRBJ2-7 | TRBV12-3/TRBV12-4 | . | TRBD1 | ASSHDRGPYEQY
TRBJ2-2 | TRBV28 | few | . | ASSSPGGSGELF
TRBJ1-1 | TRBV5-1 | many | . | ASSLEAWLTEAF
TRBJ1-3 | TRBV7-2 | few | TRBD1 | ASSPPGTVSGNTIY
TRBJ1-2 | TRBV12-3/TRBV12-4 | few | TRBD1 | ASRGDSGTNYGYT
TRBJ1-1 | TRBV3-1 | few | TRBD1 | ASSQGGTGTPNTEAF
TRBJ1-2 | TRBV5-1 | few | . | ASSLVDGPALKFGYT
TRBJ2-1 | TRBV27 | few | . | ASRGNWAYNEQF
TRBJ2-1 | TRBV10-3 | . | TRBD2 | AITGGLAGNNEQF
TRBJ1-1 | TRBV7-9 | few | TRBD1 | ASSIRGTGGDEAF
TRBJ1-3 | TRBV5-1 | few | . | ASSLTGGGSGNTIY
TRBJ1-1 | TRBV12-3/TRBV12-4 | few | . | ASFPGLGMVTEAF
TRBJ1-2 | TRBV20-1 | few | . | SAGVYGYT
TRBJ1-5 | TRBV12-3/TRBV12-4 | . | TRBD1 | ASSLSTGVGNQPQH
TRBJ2-5 | TRBV12-3/TRBV12-4 | . | . | ASSPEGGLEETQY
TRBJ2-5 | TRBV29-1 | . | . | SVDWPGSLETQY
TRBJ1-2 | TRBV29-1 | many | . | SVAQAGVDYGYT
TRBJ2-5 | TRBV4-2 | few | TRBD2 | ASSQSIGTSGGETQY
TRBJ2-1 | TRBV25-1 | . | . | ASSEGRDEQF
TRBJ2-1 | TRBV20-1 | . | . | SAREATYNEQF
TRBJ1-5 | TRBV11-2 | . | . | ASSPIRGHGNQPQH
TRBJ2-5 | TRBV7-2 | . | . | ASSLPGRRETQY
TRBJ2-7 | TRBV10-3 | . | . | AISESDRTRDHEQY
TRBJ1-3 | TRBV29-1 | . | . | SAADLDTIY
TRBJ2-7 | TRBV14 | . | . | ASSPYRTYEQY
TRBJ1-2 | TRBV3-1 | few | . | ASSQDSLFYGYT
TRBJ2-3 | TRBV5-1 | few | TRBD1 | ASSFQGQGGTDTQY
TRBJ1-2 | TRBV5-1 | many | . | ASSLEGTNYGYT
TRBJ1-2 | TRBV28 | . | TRBD1 | ASSPEKRTGNYGYT
TRBJ2-1 | TRBV9 | few | TRBD2 | ASSGFPGLASNEQF
TRBJ1-1 | TRBV10-3 | . | . | AISAILNTEAS